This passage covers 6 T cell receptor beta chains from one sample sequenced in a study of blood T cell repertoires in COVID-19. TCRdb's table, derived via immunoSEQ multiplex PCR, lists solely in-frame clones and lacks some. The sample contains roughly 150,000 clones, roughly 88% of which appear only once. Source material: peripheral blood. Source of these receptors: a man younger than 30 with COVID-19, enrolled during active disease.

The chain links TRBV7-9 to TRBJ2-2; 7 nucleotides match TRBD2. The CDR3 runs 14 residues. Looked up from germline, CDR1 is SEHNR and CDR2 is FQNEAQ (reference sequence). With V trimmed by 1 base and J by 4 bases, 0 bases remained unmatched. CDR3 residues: CASSLGGSTGELFF. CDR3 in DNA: TGTGCCAGCAGCTTAGGCGGGAGCACCGGGGAGCTGTTTTTT.

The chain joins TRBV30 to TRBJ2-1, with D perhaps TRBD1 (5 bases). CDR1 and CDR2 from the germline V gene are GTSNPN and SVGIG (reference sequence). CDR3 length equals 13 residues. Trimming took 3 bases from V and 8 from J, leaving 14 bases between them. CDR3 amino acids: CAWRVGRVDEQFF. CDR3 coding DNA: TGTGCCTGGAGAGTTGGCAGGGTCGATGAGCAGTTCTTC.

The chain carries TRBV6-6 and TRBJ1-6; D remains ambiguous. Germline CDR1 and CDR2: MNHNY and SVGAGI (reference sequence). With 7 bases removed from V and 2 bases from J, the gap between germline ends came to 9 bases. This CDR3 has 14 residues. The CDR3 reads CASTSGTYNSPLHF. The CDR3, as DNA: TGTGCCAGCACCTCGGGGACCTATAATTCACCCCTCCACTTT.

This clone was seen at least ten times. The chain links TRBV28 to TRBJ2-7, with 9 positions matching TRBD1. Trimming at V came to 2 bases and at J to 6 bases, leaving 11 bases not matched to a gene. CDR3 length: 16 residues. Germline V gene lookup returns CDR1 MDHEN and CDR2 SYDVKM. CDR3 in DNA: TGTGCCAGCAGTTTAACCGGGACAGGGCCGTCTGGCGAGCAGTACTTC. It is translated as CASSLTGTGPSGEQYF.

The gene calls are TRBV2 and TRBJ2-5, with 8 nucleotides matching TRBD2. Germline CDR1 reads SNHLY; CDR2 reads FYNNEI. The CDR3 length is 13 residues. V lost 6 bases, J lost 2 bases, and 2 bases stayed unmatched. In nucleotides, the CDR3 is TGTGCCAGCAGGGGGACTAGACAAGAGACCCAGTACTTC. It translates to CASRGTRQETQYF.

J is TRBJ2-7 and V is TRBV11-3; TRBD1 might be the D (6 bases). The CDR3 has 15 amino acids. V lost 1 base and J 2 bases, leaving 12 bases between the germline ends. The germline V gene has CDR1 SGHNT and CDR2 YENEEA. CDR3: CASSLGSDRAYEQYF. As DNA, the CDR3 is TGTGCCAGCAGCTTAGGGTCGGACAGAGCCTACGAGCAGTACTTC.